A single T cell receptor (beta chain) is shown here with its context. There is no known antigen for this receptor. Base qualities are missing; no much larger clone stands one base away. These data are taken from a study of blood T cell repertoires in COVID-19 (TCRdb year 2020). Notes on the research overall: Collaborator samples came from the United States, Italy and Spain and covered acute and convalescent phases of COVID-19. The material from the prospective study consisted of cDNA or gDNA derived from T cells, B-cell-depleted T cells, or PBMCs. Subjects who had been exposed to COVID-19, were actively infected with it, or had recovered from it provided the deeply sampled blood TCRbeta repertoires that made up the dataset. The repertoires were released in a freely available public database intended as a resource for research on the immune response to SARS-CoV-2. Samples were obtained from the ongoing ImmuneRACE study (first 160 participants) and from 1,254 subjects provided by 6 global collaborators. A de-identified subject ID, COVID-19 status, age in years and sex were almost always included in the sample metadata. Where available, HLA class I and class II types were obtained from metadata supplied by the sample provider rather than from assay-based typing. What the study reported, not specific to this receptor: The quantity of clinical and demographic metadata differed by source and by participant and was supplied without curation.

In the prospective study, participants were roughly 18 to 95 years old, resided in about two dozen geographic areas of the United States, and were enrolled through a virtual design. In the prospective study, participants were assigned to cohorts based on the clinical history participants reported in a screening survey and a study questionnaire. ImmuneRACE Cohort 3 recovered participants were defined by two consecutive negative NP/OP PCR tests, healthcare professional clearance, or symptom resolution. Each participant in the prospective study had whole blood, serum and a nasopharyngeal or oropharyngeal swab collected by mobile phlebotomists. Additional blood draws and questionnaires over an approximately 2-month period could optionally be provided by prospective study participants. Before DNA extraction, prospective study blood samples were shipped either frozen or at room temperature. The immunoSEQ Assay, a bias-controlled multiplex PCR, was used to amplify TCRbeta CDR3 regions from genomic DNA. The study's own analysis went as follows. Nucleated cell counts per sample were estimated from amplification of reference gene primers within the assay. Sequence reads were collapsed and filtered to measure the absolute abundance of every unique TCRbeta CDR3 rearrangement. For each sample, productive Simpson clonality was calculated as the square root of Simpson's diversity index across productive rearrangements. TCRdb retrieved this table from immuneACCESS and kept in-frame rearrangements only. Not all clones are present; in checked studies, unresolved V genes account for under half, and no reason is known for the remainder. V, J and clone size reflect that table, while D and trimming were determined from the DNA. The sample includes 250,000 to 400,000 clones, with around 87% observed a single time. The ten largest account for approximately 5% of the sample.

The CDR3 goes from the cysteine to the phenylalanine over 20 residues. Only CDR3 DNA remains: 60 bases, in frame from the first base. The germline V gene supplies CDR1 MNHEY and CDR2 SVGEGT. V gives up 6 bases and J gives up 0 bases, and the segment between their germline ends measures 29 bases. The source of this sequence is a woman in her 30s who had recovered from COVID-19. Sequenced material: PBMCs or T cells enriched from blood (not recorded which). This chain joins TRBV6-2 or TRBV6-3 to TRBJ2-5; the D gene is possibly TRBD2, with 6 bases matching. Here is the DNA: TGTGCCAGCAGCGCTCGAGGGCCCATCGGGGGTCGGCTACACCAAGAGACCCAGTACTTC. The translation is CASSARGPIGGRLHQETQYF.